These 16 T cell receptor beta chains came from one sample sequenced in a study of Ad26.COV2.S vaccination and SARS-CoV-2 variants. Using immunoSEQ multiplex PCR, the repertoire was profiled, and TCRdb retains in-frame clones only, with some absent. The sample lists roughly 390,000 clones, approximately 90% occurring once. Treatment noted: over 15 received Ad26.COV2.S at low or high dose, single or two shots; about 5 received placebo; per-sample allocation not given. The study sampled participants on day 63 after the first vaccine or placebo injection. The material sequenced was peripheral blood, taken in a trial of Ad26.COV2.S vaccine versus placebo. All receptors come from a person aged 18 to 59 who received the Ad26.COV2.S COVID-19 vaccine or a placebo.

The V call is TRBV5-1, the J call TRBJ2-3; D gene unclear. Germline V CDR1 and CDR2: SGHRS, YFSETQ. The CDR3 totals 11 residues. V dropped 2 bases and J dropped 8 bases, with 6 bases sitting between them. CDR3 nucleotides: TGCGCCAGCAGCTTTGGGGTTACGCAGTATTTT. Its translation: CASSFGVTQYF.

The gene calls are TRBV15 and TRBJ2-7; D could derive from TRBD1 or TRBD2 (5 bases each). V dropped 3 bases and J dropped 1 base, with 19 bases sitting between them. This CDR3 region has 17 residues. Germline loops: CDR1 LNHNV, CDR2 YYDKDF (reference sequence). CDR3 DNA: TGTGCCACCAGCAGCGGGGCCTTTCGGGGCCTATCCTACGAGCAGTACTTC. Encoded protein: CATSSGAFRGLSYEQYF.

The chain combines TRBV3-1 (or the pseudogene TRBV3-2) with TRBJ1-2; D is uncertain. There are 17 residues in the CDR3. Germline values: CDR1 LGHDT, CDR2 YNNKEL (reference sequence). V dropped 3 bases and J dropped 3 bases, with 20 bases sitting between them. CDR3 protein: CASSQFGRDLNHYGYTF. The CDR3 bases are TGTGCCAGCAGCCAGTTTGGCCGCGACTTAAACCACTATGGCTACACCTTC.

V usage is TRBV7-9 and J usage is TRBJ2-7; TRBD2 matches at 8 bases. CDR3 length: 16 residues. The V gene end was trimmed by 0 bases and the J gene end by 1 base; junction bases not matched to a gene: 5. Germline V lookup: CDR1 SEHNR, CDR2 FQNEAQ (reference sequence). CDR3 nucleotides: TGTGCCAGCAGCTTAGCGGGTGGCGGGGGGTCCTACGAGCAGTACTTC. Its translation is CASSLAGGGGSYEQYF.

The genes are TRBV5-1 and TRBJ1-2, with a weak D call TRBD1 (5 bases). Trimming pared 0 bases from V and 4 bases from J, leaving 7 bases between. This CDR3 contains 13 residues. Germline CDR1 SGHRS, CDR2 YFSETQ. CDR3 DNA sequence: TGCGCCAGCAGCTTGGGACAGATCTATGGCTACACCTTC. As protein: CASSLGQIYGYTF.

The rearrangement uses TRBV7-2 and TRBJ1-6, with D possibly being TRBD1 (5 bases). CDR1 is SGHTA, CDR2 FQGNSA, per germline. The V end lost 4 bases, the J end lost 10 bases, and 17 bases lay between the germline ends. The CDR3 extends over 15 amino acids. In DNA, the CDR3 is TGTGCCAGCAGCTCCAACAGCGGCGGGGGATCACCCCTCCACTTT. Translated, it gives CASSSNSGGGSPLHF.

V usage is TRBV7-8 and J usage is TRBJ1-2, with 10 bases that match TRBD1. Germline V lookup: CDR1 SGHVS, CDR2 FQNEAQ. With 2 bases clipped from V and 8 bases from J, the junction kept 11 bases outside the gene matches. This CDR3 is built from 16 residues. CDR3 coding DNA: TGTGCCAGCAGCTTATTCGCTGGAGGGACAGGGGAAGGCTACACCTTC. It codes for CASSLFAGGTGEGYTF. The full variable domain, completed using reference TRBV7-8 and TRBJ1-2, is GAGVSQSPRYKVAKRGQDVALRCDPISGHVSLFWYQQALGQGPEFLTYFQNEAQLDKSGLPSDRFFAERPEGSVSTLKIQRTQQEDSAVYLCASSLFAGGTGEGYTFGSGTRLTVV.

This clone was detected many times. This rearrangement joins TRBV4-2 to TRBJ2-1; 8 nucleotides align to TRBD2. CDR3 length equals 14 residues. The V gene's germline CDR1 is LGHNA and CDR2 YNFKEQ. Unmatched junction bases numbered 4, after V lost 1 base and J lost 8 bases. The DNA for the CDR3 is TGTGCCAGCAGCCAAGCGGGGGGGCGGGATGAGCAGTTCTTC. It encodes CASSQAGGRDEQFF.

The CDR3 spells CASSPRLEGTPLNEQFF. The CDR3 region has the DNA TGTGCCAGCAGTCCCAGGTTGGAGGGGACACCCTTAAATGAGCAGTTCTTC. The genes are TRBV28 and TRBJ2-1; TRBD1 or TRBD2 may be the D gene (6 bases each). CDR1 and CDR2 from the germline V gene are MDHEN and SYDVKM. V dropped 5 bases and J dropped 7 bases, with 24 bases sitting between them. This CDR3 spans 17 amino acids.

The rearrangement links TRBV18 to TRBJ2-7; perhaps TRBD1 as D (7 bases). The CDR3 has 14 residues. Germline values: CDR1 KGHSH, CDR2 LQKENI. V was pared by 3 bases and J by 4 bases, with 13 bases between. The CDR3 nucleotides read TGTGCCAGCTCACCCGGACAGGAGGGGTACGAGCAGTACTTC. It is translated as CASSPGQEGYEQYF.

The genes are TRBV2 and TRBJ1-2, with unresolved D. Trimming removed 8 bases at V and 2 bases at J, with 9 bases between. CDR3 length: 12 amino acids. Germline values: CDR1 SNHLY, CDR2 FYNNEI. The CDR3 sequence: CASRADNYGYTF. The CDR3 DNA reads TGTGCCAGCCGGGCTGACAACTATGGCTACACCTTC.

This clone came up once. V and J are TRBV27 and TRBJ1-5; D uncertain. The CDR3 loop spans 14 amino acids. V was cut by 4 bases and J by 0 bases, with 7 bases left in between. In germline, CDR1 is MNHEY, CDR2 SMNVEV (reference sequence). CDR3 protein: CASSSIPSNQPQHF. In nucleotides, the CDR3 is TGTGCCAGCAGTTCTATACCTAGCAATCAGCCCCAGCATTTT.

The chain combines TRBV7-2 with TRBJ2-7; TRBD1 agrees at 11 bases. Losses at the gene ends were 1 base for V and 3 bases for J; bases not matched to a gene: 5. The V gene's germline CDR1 is SGHTA and CDR2 FQGNSA. CDR3 length equals 16 residues. Written as DNA, the CDR3 is TGTGCCAGCAGCTTAGTACCGGGACAGGGGGACTACGAGCAGTACTTC. Translation gives CASSLVPGQGDYEQYF.

V usage is TRBV27 and J usage is TRBJ1-1; no clear D. This CDR3 is 15 amino acids long. From germline, CDR1 is MNHEY and CDR2 SMNVEV (reference sequence). The V end lost 0 bases, the J end lost 1 base, and 9 bases lay between the germline ends. The CDR3 here is CASSLSTAANTEAFF. Written as DNA, the CDR3 is TGTGCCAGCAGTTTATCCACAGCCGCGAACACTGAAGCTTTCTTT.

V and J are TRBV2 and TRBJ1-1; 7 bases fit TRBD1. This CDR3 has 13 residues. CDR1 and CDR2 from the germline V gene are SNHLY and FYNNEI. Trimming took 8 bases from V and 1 from J; bases not matched to a gene: 4. The CDR3 region has the DNA TGTGCCAGCCGGGGGACAGCGAACACTGAAGCTTTCTTT. Residues: CASRGTANTEAFF.

This chain joins TRBV29-1 and TRBJ1-1, with 7 bases lining up with TRBD1. The CDR3 extends over 11 amino acids. Germline CDR1 is SQVTM and CDR2 is ANQGSEA. V lost 3 bases, J lost 10 bases, and 5 bases stayed unmatched. The CDR3 protein is CSVERGGAAFF. The CDR3 DNA sequence: TGCAGCGTTGAGCGAGGGGGCGCAGCTTTCTTT.